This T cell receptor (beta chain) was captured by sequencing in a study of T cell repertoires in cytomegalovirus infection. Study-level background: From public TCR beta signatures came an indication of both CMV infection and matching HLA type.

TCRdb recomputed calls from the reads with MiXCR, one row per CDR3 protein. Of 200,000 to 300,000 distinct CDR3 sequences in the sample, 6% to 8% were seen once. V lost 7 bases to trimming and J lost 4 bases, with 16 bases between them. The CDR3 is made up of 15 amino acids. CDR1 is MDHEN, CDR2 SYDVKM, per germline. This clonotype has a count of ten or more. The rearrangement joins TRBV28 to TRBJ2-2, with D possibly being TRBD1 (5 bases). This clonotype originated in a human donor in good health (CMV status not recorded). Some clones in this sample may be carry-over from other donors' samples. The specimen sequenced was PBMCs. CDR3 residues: CASTPLDRSTGELFF. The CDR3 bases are TGTGCCAGCACCCCCTTAGACAGATCCACCGGGGAGCTGTTTTTT.